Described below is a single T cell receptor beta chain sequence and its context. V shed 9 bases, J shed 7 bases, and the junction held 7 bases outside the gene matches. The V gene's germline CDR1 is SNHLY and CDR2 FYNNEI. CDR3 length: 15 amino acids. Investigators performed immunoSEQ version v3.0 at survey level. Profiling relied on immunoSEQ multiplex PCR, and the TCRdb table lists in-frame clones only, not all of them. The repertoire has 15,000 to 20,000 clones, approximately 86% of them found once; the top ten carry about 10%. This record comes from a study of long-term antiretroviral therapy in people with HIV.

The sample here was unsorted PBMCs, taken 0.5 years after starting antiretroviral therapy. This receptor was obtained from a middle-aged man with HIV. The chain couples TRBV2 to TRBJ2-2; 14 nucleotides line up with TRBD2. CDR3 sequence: CASGGLAGEVGELFF. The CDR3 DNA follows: TGTGCCAGTGGGGGACTAGCGGGGGAGGTCGGGGAGCTGTTTTTT.